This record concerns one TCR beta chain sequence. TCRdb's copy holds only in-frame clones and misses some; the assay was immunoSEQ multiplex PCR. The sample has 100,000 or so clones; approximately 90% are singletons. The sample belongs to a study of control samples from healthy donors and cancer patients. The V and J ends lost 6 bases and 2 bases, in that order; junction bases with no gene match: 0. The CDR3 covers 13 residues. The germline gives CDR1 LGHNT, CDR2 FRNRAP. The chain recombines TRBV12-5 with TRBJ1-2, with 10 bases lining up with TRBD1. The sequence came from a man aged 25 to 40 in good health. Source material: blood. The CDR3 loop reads CASGTGGNYGYTF. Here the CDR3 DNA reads TGTGCTAGTGGGACAGGGGGCAACTATGGCTACACCTTC. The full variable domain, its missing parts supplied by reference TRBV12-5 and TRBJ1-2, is DARVTQTPRHKVTEMGQEVTMRCQPILGHNTVFWYRQTMMQGLELLAYFRNRAPLDDSGMPKDRFSAEMPDATLATLKIQPSEPRDSAVYFCASGTGGNYGYTFGSGTRLTVV.